This T cell receptor beta chain was obtained from a study of blood T cell repertoires in COVID-19. Whole-study context: The origin of the acute and convalescent COVID-19 samples was the United States, Italy and Spain. Sample material is recorded as cDNA or gDNA derived from T cells, B-cell-depleted T cells, or PBMCs.

This CDR3 region has 12 residues. Per germline, CDR1 MNHNS and CDR2 SASEGT. Trimming pared 2 bases from V and 10 bases from J, leaving 11 bases between. Original data processing: Estimated nucleated cell counts came from reference gene primer amplification. The method was immunoSEQ multiplex PCR; TCRdb's version includes in-frame clones alone and lacks a portion of them. The V and J calls and clone size are taken from that table; D and trimming were inferred from the DNA. The sample yields under 140,000 clones, around 90% seen once. This TCR was sampled from a human donor in a cohort sampled during active COVID-19. The V call is TRBV6-1, the J call TRBJ1-1, with D unclear. The specimen sequenced was peripheral blood. This CDR3 is CASSESTLRAFF. CDR3 nucleotides: TGTGCCAGCAGTGAATCGACTTTACGAGCTTTCTTT.